This T cell receptor beta chain was recovered during a study of blood T cell repertoires in COVID-19. Per the original data handling: Amplification from reference gene primers served as the basis for estimated nucleated cell counts. The method was immunoSEQ multiplex PCR; TCRdb's version includes in-frame clones alone and lacks a portion of them. The V and J calls and the clone size are those of that table, but D and trimming were determined from the DNA. The top ten clones hold about 3% of a sample with hundreds of thousands of clones, around 84% of them seen once. The CDR3 is 14 amino acids. Germline V gene lookup returns CDR1 GTSNPN and CDR2 SVGIG (reference sequence). With 0 bases removed from V and 2 bases from J, the gap between germline ends came to 8 bases.

The chain carries TRBV30 and TRBJ1-5, with D uncertain. Material: peripheral blood. The receptor was derived from a human donor in a cohort sampled during active COVID-19. The CDR3 loop reads CAWSVGQGNQPQHF. The CDR3 DNA sequence: TGTGCCTGGAGTGTAGGCCAGGGCAATCAGCCCCAGCATTTT.